A selection of T cell receptor beta chains follows, all from one sample in a study of shared clonotypes between healthy human individuals. Clones were read by immunoSEQ multiplex PCR, and TCRdb kept only the in-frame ones, dropping some. The table lists around 580,000 clones, roughly 98% of them singletons, with 0.3% in the top ten. Sequencing used naive CD8+ T cells sorted from blood. These receptors were collected from a man aged 30-40 years in good health. The CDR3 runs from the conserved cysteine through the conserved F or W. A D gene is named only where the DNA matches it firmly. Rows give clone size only sometimes, using once, few, many, or a class for an expanded clone.

>TRBV27|NA|NA|TRBJ1-5
CASSPRTGMGSNQPQHF
TGTGCCAGCAGTCCACGGACCGGCATGGGTAGCAATCAGCCCCAGCATTTT
>TRBV7-2|NA|TRBD1|TRBJ1-2
CASSTLGTGYGYTF
TGTGCCAGCAGCACACTAGGGACAGGCTATGGCTACACCTTC
>TRBV28|NA|TRBD2|TRBJ2-1
CASSPIRTSGRAGEQFF
TGTGCCAGCAGTCCGATTAGGACTAGCGGGAGGGCCGGGGAGCAGTTCTTC
>TRBV4-1|once|NA|TRBJ1-2
CASSQEDVGVYGYTF
TGCGCCAGCAGCCAAGAAGATGTAGGGGTCTATGGCTACACCTTC
>TRBV6-4|NA|NA|TRBJ2-1
CASSRNIYNEQFF
TGTGCCAGCAGTAGGAACATCTACAATGAGCAGTTCTTC
>TRBV4-1|NA|TRBD1|TRBJ1-4
CASSPTGQGAANEKLFF
TGCGCCAGCAGCCCGACAGGACAGGGGGCAGCTAATGAAAAACTGTTTTTT
>TRBV7-9|NA|NA|TRBJ2-2
CASSPPDSQLNTGELFF
TGTGCCAGCAGCCCCCCAGACAGCCAGCTTAACACCGGGGAGCTGTTTTTT
>TRBV27|NA|NA|TRBJ2-3
CASSLSIRWGSTDTQYF
TGTGCCAGCAGTTTATCGATCCGCTGGGGTAGCACAGATACGCAGTATTTT
>TRBV15|once|NA|TRBJ2-7
CATSRGPDSYEQYF
TGTGCCACCAGCAGAGGGCCAGACTCCTACGAGCAGTACTTC
>TRBV7-9|NA|NA|TRBJ2-3
CASSPETDTQYF
TGTGCCAGCAGCCCCGAGACAGATACGCAGTATTTT
>TRBV28|NA|NA|TRBJ1-4
CASRIIGGGEKLFF
TGTGCCAGCCGAATCATTGGGGGCGGGGAAAAACTGTTTTTT
>TRBV6-5|NA|NA|TRBJ1-5
CASSSLQGRQPQHF
TGTGCCAGCAGTTCTCTACAGGGTAGGCAGCCCCAGCATTTT
>TRBV28|NA|TRBD1|TRBJ2-7
CASSWDRGLYEQYF
TGTGCCAGCAGCTGGGACAGGGGCCTCTACGAGCAGTACTTC
>TRBV21-1|NA|NA|TRBJ2-7
CASSKQLAGGPTYEQYF
TGTGCCAGCAGCAAACAGCTAGCGGGAGGACCTACCTACGAGCAGTACTTC